This T cell receptor (beta chain) appears in the sequencing data of a study of cytomegalovirus exposure and HLA in healthy donors. Notes on the study in general: Follow-up analysis seemed to connect common viral pathogens with several of the most significant clusters identified.

A word on this clone: The antigen is undetermined.

PCR involved 60 Vbeta and 13 Jbeta primers. Profiled with immunoSEQ multiplex PCR; TCRdb holds only in-frame clones, not every one. The repertoire includes about 160,000 clones, approximately 81% of them detected once, and around 1.9% sits in the top ten. CDR1 and CDR2 (germline): LNHDA, SQIVND (reference sequence). V gave up 5 bases and J gave up 4 bases, with 15 bases separating them. This CDR3 is 15 amino acids long. The genes are TRBV19 and TRBJ1-5, with a weak D call TRBD1 (6 bases). The material sequenced was PBMCs. This sequence was found in a young man in good health and CMV-seronegative. The CDR3 DNA sequence: TGTGCCAGTAGTTCGGGGGGCGCATGGAATCAGCCCCAGCATTTT. Translating it yields CASSSGGAWNQPQHF.